What follows are 3 T cell receptor beta chains derived from one specimen sequenced in a study of blood T cell repertoires in COVID-19. Measured with immunoSEQ multiplex PCR; TCRdb has only the in-frame clones, and not every one. Of roughly 140,000 clones listed, 84% are singletons. The sequencing input was peripheral blood. The receptor set was obtained from a woman aged 50 to 60 in a cohort sampled during active or convalescent COVID-19.

The chain joins TRBV6-6 to TRBJ2-2; 7 positions match TRBD1. The V and J ends lost 6 bases and 5 bases, in that order; junction bases with no gene match: 3. The CDR3 runs 13 residues. CDR1 and CDR2 from the germline V gene are MNHNY and SVGAGI (reference sequence). As DNA, the CDR3 is TGTGCCAGCAGGGACAGGCCTACCGGGGAGCTGTTTTTT. As protein: CASRDRPTGELFF.

In DNA, the CDR3 is TGTGCCAGCAGTGAAGGGCAGATAAACAATGAGCAGTTCTTC. This translates into CASSEGQINNEQFF. The chain uses TRBV2 and TRBJ2-1; D gene ambiguous. From germline, CDR1 is SNHLY and CDR2 FYNNEI. V was pared by 1 base and J by 5 bases, with 9 bases between. This CDR3 spans 14 amino acids.

The V gene is TRBV18, the J gene TRBJ1-5; no firm D call. V lost 2 bases and J lost 4, with 6 bases in between. The CDR3 has 13 residues. CDR1 is KGHSH, CDR2 LQKENI, per germline. CDR3: CASSPDFNQPQHF. In DNA, the CDR3 is TGTGCCAGCTCACCAGACTTTAATCAGCCCCAGCATTTT.